The clone carrying this TCR beta chain was detected ten times or more. The trim removed 5 bases at V and 4 bases at J, leaving 6 bases unmatched. The CDR3 length is 16 residues. TCR beta CDR3 region amplification was performed from RNA transcripts. HTBI primers were employed in a first-round RT-PCR of the TCR CDR3. TCRdb called the multiplex PCR reads again in MiXCR, with one record for every CDR3 protein. The sample carries fewer than 650,000 distinct CDR3 sequences, 11% to 15% recorded once. The record originates from a study of T cells in Graves' hyperthyroidism and ophthalmopathy. This TCR derives from a woman aged 18 to 35 with Graves' ophthalmopathy. The sample comprised blood. The rearrangement joins TRBV12-3 or TRBV12-4 to TRBJ1-5; 12 bases are shared with TRBD1. The CDR3 loop reads CASSTQGQGANQPQHF. The DNA of the CDR3 is TGTGCCAGCAGTACGCAGGGACAGGGGGCGAATCAGCCCCAGCATTTT.